This TCR beta chain was identified in a study of patients and donors after allogeneic stem cell transplantation. TCRdb fed the RT-PCR reads into MiXCR, producing one record per CDR3 protein. Counted here are roughly 190,000 distinct CDR3 sequences, around two fifths occurring once; the ten biggest clones make up about 35%. Germline CDR1 is LGHNA and CDR2 is YNFKEQ. The CDR3 length is 12 residues. Trimming cost V 7 bases and J 8 bases, with 12 bases left between them. The source of this sequence is a human donor who was either an allogeneic HSCT recipient or a stem cell or donor lymphocyte infusion donor (not recorded which). It is not recorded whose cells these are; they may come from a transplant donor. The sequencing input was blood, either unsorted or a sorted T cell fraction (not recorded which). The chain has TRBV4-2 and TRBJ2-1; D gene ambiguous. This CDR3 reads CASNSPADEQFF. The CDR3 nucleotides are TGTGCCAGCAACTCCCCCGCCGATGAGCAGTTCTTC.